This entry is about one T cell receptor (beta chain). Its specificity is not known. Clones were sequenced by immunoSEQ multiplex PCR, and TCRdb holds only the in-frame ones, with some missing. The sample lists approximately 2.4 million clones, approximately 94% occurring once. The germline gives CDR1 MNHNS, CDR2 SASEGT. V dropped 5 bases and J dropped 3; count of bases not matched to a gene: 5. The CDR3 spans 15 residues. These data are taken from a study of shared clonotypes between healthy human individuals. Study results and caveats: Rarefaction gave evidence that sorted-subset sequencing remained incomplete despite large depth.

V usage is TRBV6-1 and J usage is TRBJ2-3, with TRBD2 matching over 10 bases. The specimen was naive CD4+ T cells sorted from blood. The subset denotes: CD45RA+ positively selected. This TCR was recovered from a young man in good health. The CDR3 here is CASSRAGGPTDTQYF. The DNA of the CDR3 is TGTGCCAGCAGTAGAGCGGGGGGGCCGACAGATACGCAGTATTTT.